These 28 T cell receptor beta chains were all obtained from the same sample, sequenced in a study of metastatic and nonmetastatic thyroid tumors. None of the patients had undergone any treatment ahead of thyroid surgery. Using MiXCR, TCRdb reanalyzed the PCR reads. The table records about 24,000 clones, roughly a quarter of them present only once. The source material was tumor tissue. These receptors all come from a male donor with papillary thyroid cancer or a benign thyroid nodule (not recorded which). Some clones in this sample may be carry-over from other donors' samples.

Many counts were recorded for this clone. Other DNA sequences from this sample encode an identical CDR3 as well. The chain links TRBV4-3 to TRBJ2-1, with D hard to call. V was cut by 2 bases and J by 4 bases, with 6 bases left in between. The germline V gene encodes CDR1 LGHNA and CDR2 YSLEER. This CDR3 spans 13 amino acids. The CDR3 loop reads CASSQSLYNEQFF. The DNA of the CDR3 is TGCGCCAGCAGCCAATCCCTTTACAATGAGCAGTTCTTC.

With respect to this clone: The junction does not match germline at one end; this may be a read error. The chain carries TRBV4-1 and TRBJ1-5; the D gene is possibly TRBD1 (5 bases). CDR3 length: 19 amino acids. Germline V gives CDR1 MGHRA, CDR2 YSYEKL. CDR3 sequence reads: CASSQDIWRGRRTYKPKHF. CDR3 bases: TGCGCCAGCAGCCAAGATATTTGGAGGGGACGCCGGACCTATAAGCCCAAGCATTTT.

J is TRBJ1-1 and V is TRBV7-2, with TRBD1 as a possible D gene (5 bases). This CDR3 contains 14 residues. CDR1 SGHTA and CDR2 FQGNSA come from the germline V gene. CDR3 sequence reads: CDCSGQRTGTEAFF. For the CDR3, the DNA is TGTGACTGCAGCGGACAACGAACGGGCACTGAAGCTTTCTTT.

J is TRBJ1-1 and V is TRBV5-6, with 8 bases lining up with TRBD1. Losses at the gene ends were 0 bases for V and 3 bases for J; bases not matched to a gene: 4. The CDR3 totals 15 residues. Germline CDR1 reads SGHDT; CDR2 reads YYEEEE. The CDR3 DNA sequence: TGTGCCAGCAGCTTGGTTGGACAGGGTCACACTGAAGCTTTCTTT. Protein: CASSLVGQGHTEAFF.

In its sample, this clone was seen many times. V usage is TRBV19 and J usage is TRBJ2-6; TRBD2 might be the D (6 bases). V was clipped by 5 bases and J by 0 bases, with 11 bases between them. The CDR3 loop spans 16 amino acids. The germline V gene encodes CDR1 LNHDA and CDR2 SQIVND (reference sequence). The CDR3 spells CASSVDGSSGANVLTF. The CDR3 nucleotides are TGTGCCAGTAGTGTTGACGGGAGCTCTGGGGCCAACGTCCTGACTTTC.

This clone was observed once. The gene calls are TRBV4-1 and TRBJ2-2; D could derive from TRBD1 or TRBD2 (5 bases each). The V gene lost 0 bases and the J gene lost 7 bases, with 18 bases spanning the gap. The CDR3 length is 17 residues. From germline, CDR1 is MGHRA and CDR2 YSYEKL. The CDR3 here is CASSQDRTWGSGGELFF. DNA for the CDR3: TGCGCCAGCAGCCAAGATCGGACCTGGGGGAGTGGCGGGGAGCTGTTTTTT.

This clone was seen a few times. The rearrangement links TRBV6-2 or TRBV6-3 to TRBJ2-2, with D possibly matching TRBD1 (5 bases). Trimming stripped 6 bases from V and 2 bases from J, with 16 bases between. This CDR3 has 16 amino acids. Germline-derived CDR1 and CDR2 are MNHEY and SVGEGT. CDR3 sequence: CASSYDSSPNTGELFF. CDR3 DNA sequence: TGTGCCAGCAGCTACGACAGTTCCCCTAACACCGGGGAGCTGTTTTTT.

In its sample, this clone was seen many times. The chain uses TRBV2 and TRBJ1-2; 8 bases agree with TRBD1. CDR3 length: 16 residues. The germline CDR1 and CDR2 sequences are SNHLY and FYNNEI. Trimming cost V 6 bases and J 8 bases; bases outside gene matches: 17. In DNA form, the CDR3 reads TGTGCCAGCAGACAAGGACAGGGCGGTTTTTGCGGAGGCTACACCTTC. As protein: CASRQGQGGFCGGYTF.

This clone has ten or more counts. The chain employs TRBV11-1 and TRBJ2-3; a possible D gene is TRBD1 (6 bases). The CDR3 covers 13 residues. Trimming cost V 5 bases and J 6 bases, with 12 bases left between them. The germline V gene has CDR1 SGHAT and CDR2 FQDESV (reference sequence). CDR3 loop: CASSPGHSDTQYF. CDR3 bases: TGTGCCAGCAGCCCGGGACATAGTGATACGCAGTATTTT.

The V gene is TRBV6-1, the J gene TRBJ2-7, with D hard to call. The CDR3 runs 13 residues. Trimming removed 5 bases at V and 5 bases at J, with 13 bases between. Looked up from germline, CDR1 is MNHNS and CDR2 is SASEGT. The CDR3 region is CASSRRLTDEQYF. The DNA for the CDR3 is TGTGCCAGCAGTAGGAGATTGACGGACGAGCAGTACTTC.

This clone has at least ten counts. The V gene is TRBV12-3 or TRBV12-4, the J gene TRBJ1-1; 7 bases map to TRBD1. J lost 0 bases, V lost 7 bases, and 5 bases had no gene match. The CDR3 length is 14 residues. CDR3 in amino acids: CASTLRGMNTEAFF. The CDR3 DNA sequence: TGTGCCAGCACGCTCAGGGGGATGAACACTGAAGCTTTCTTT.

This clone was detected many times. The chain is built from TRBV5-4 and TRBJ1-1; the D is unclear. The V end was cut by 4 bases, the J end by 1 base, with 14 bases between. CDR1 is SGHNT, CDR2 YYREEE, per germline (reference sequence). This CDR3 spans 15 amino acids. The CDR3: CASSTPQSTNTEAFF. The CDR3 DNA is TGTGCCAGCAGCACCCCCCAGTCGACGAACACTGAAGCTTTCTTT. The full variable domain, with the rest looked up from reference TRBV5-4 and TRBJ1-1, is ETGVTQSPTHLIKTRGQQVTLRCSSQSGHNTVSWYQQALGQGPQFIFQYYREEENGRGNFPPRFSGLQFPNYSSELNVNALELDDSALYLCASSTPQSTNTEAFFGQGTRLTVV.

Worth noting for this clone: A read error may be the cause here, since a much bigger clone is one base away. This sample also contains other DNA sequences that code for the same CDR3. The chain is built from TRBV19 and TRBJ1-5, with D possibly being TRBD1 (6 bases). Germline assignment: CDR1 LNHDA and CDR2 SQIVND (reference sequence). The CDR3 consists of 13 residues. In DNA, the CDR3 is TGTGCCAGTAGAACAGGGCTCGGTCAGCCCCAGCACTTT. Encoded protein: CASRTGLGQPQHF.

The chain joins TRBV7-8 to TRBJ1-2, with TRBD1 as a possible D gene (6 bases). V shed 5 bases and J shed 8 bases, with 21 bases lying between them. Germline V gene data show CDR1 as SGHVS and CDR2 as FQNEAQ. This CDR3 region has 15 residues. CDR3 sequence (DNA): TGTGCCAGCAGCCCAGATTCCACAGGGTCGTGGGGCTACACCTTC. It translates to CASSPDSTGSWGYTF.

This clone has ten or more counts. This chain joins TRBV3-1 and TRBJ2-2; tentatively, D is TRBD1 (6 bases). The CDR3 has 15 residues. Germline assignment: CDR1 LGHDT and CDR2 YNNKEL (reference sequence). Trimming cost V 6 bases and J 7 bases, with 18 bases left between them. The CDR3 nucleotides read TGTGCCAGCAGTACCGGACAGTTTGAAGGCGGGGAGCTGTTTTTT. It is translated as CASSTGQFEGGELFF.

Note on this clone: A single base separates this from a much larger clone, so it may be a read error. The chain is built from TRBV7-8 and TRBJ1-1, with 12 bases matching TRBD1. The CDR3 is 14 amino acids. Per germline, CDR1 SGHVS and CDR2 FQNEAQ. The CDR3 reads CASSPGTGGTESFF. CDR3 coding DNA: TGTGCCAGCAGCCCCGGGACAGGGGGCACTGAATCTTTCTTT.

Concerning this clone: Without the conserved terminal phenylalanine or tryptophan, this CDR3 likely stems from a read error. The DNA is left out, because the CDR3 cannot be placed on it with certainty; the CDR3 is given as TCRdb lists it. The V call is TRBV12-3 or TRBV12-4, the J call TRBJ2-2; TRBD2, the table's D call, lacks a check against the DNA. The CDR3 adds up to 18 amino acids, both ends counted. CDR3 amino acids: CASSPRRVGRSIPGELCV.

This clone was seen once. The same CDR3 arises from other DNA sequences in this sample as well. The chain links TRBV24-1 to TRBJ2-7; maybe TRBD2 (5 bases). The V end was cut by 7 bases, the J end by 1 base, with 22 bases between. Germline V CDR1 and CDR2: KGHDR, SFDVKD. The CDR3 consists of 17 residues. CDR3 sequence: CATSDSGSGKGSYEQYF. The CDR3 DNA reads TGTGCCACCAGCGATAGTGGGAGCGGCAAAGGATCCTACGAGCAGTACTTC.

This clone has at least ten counts. The J gene is TRBJ2-7, the V gene TRBV6-1; 10 nucleotides line up with TRBD1. There are 15 residues in the CDR3. Trimming cost V 3 bases and J 2 bases; bases outside gene matches: 4. CDR1 is MNHNS, CDR2 SASEGT, per germline. CDR3 coding DNA: TGTGCCAGCAGTGACTGGGGGACAGGGGCCTACGAGCAGTACTTC. It encodes CASSDWGTGAYEQYF.

Concerning this clone itself: This may be a read error, as it is one base from a much larger clone. This chain joins TRBV5-1 and TRBJ2-3; D is unclear. CDR1 is SGHRS, CDR2 YFSETQ, per germline. The CDR3 extends over 13 amino acids. The V and J ends lost 3 bases and 4 bases respectively, with 9 bases between them. The DNA of the CDR3 is TGCGCCAGCAGCTACGAAGTCCCAGATACGCAGTATTTT. It is translated as CASSYEVPDTQYF.

The chain uses TRBV9 and TRBJ2-2; D gene ambiguous. The germline V gene has CDR1 SGDLS and CDR2 YYNGEE. Trimming took off 3 bases at V and 6 bases at J, with 12 bases between the two ends. This CDR3 spans 14 amino acids. CDR3 sequence: CASSGEFQSGELFF. CDR3 sequence (DNA): TGTGCCAGCAGCGGAGAGTTTCAATCCGGGGAGCTGTTTTTT. Full variable domain (remainder filled in from reference TRBV9 and TRBJ2-2): DSGVTQTPKHLITATGQRVTLRCSPRSGDLSVYWYQQSLDQGLQFLIQYYNGEERAKGNILERFSAQQFPDLHSELNLSSLELGDSALYFCASSGEFQSGELFFGEGSRLTVL.

This rearrangement joins TRBV28 to TRBJ2-3; a possible D gene is TRBD1 (6 bases). The V gene lost 5 bases and the J gene lost 9 bases, with 21 bases spanning the gap. CDR3 length: 15 residues. Germline V gene data show CDR1 as MDHEN and CDR2 as SYDVKM. The CDR3: CASSAPRGASETQYF. The CDR3 DNA reads TGTGCCAGCAGTGCCCCCAGGGGCGCCTCTGAGACGCAGTATTTT.

This clone appeared a few times. This sequence joins TRBV5-1 and TRBJ2-7, with TRBD1 identical over 10 bases. Germline CDR1 SGHRS, CDR2 YFSETQ. The CDR3 length is 15 residues. After removal of 1 base from V and 6 bases from J, the junction contained 7 bases not matched to a gene. CDR3 sequence: CASSLLGQGWGEQYF. The CDR3 nucleotides read TGCGCCAGCAGCTTGCTGGGACAGGGGTGGGGCGAGCAGTACTTC.

As concerns this clone: Its ends do not fully match the called genes, so a read error is possible. The rearrangement links TRBV20-1 to TRBJ1-5; D not certain. Germline loops: CDR1 DFQATT, CDR2 SNEGSKA (reference sequence). This CDR3 has 16 amino acids. This chain's CDR3 is CSAIKYGRPSNQPQRF. Here the CDR3 DNA reads TGCAGTGCTATAAAATACGGACGGCCGAGCAATCAGCCCCAGCGTTTT.

Notes on this clone: One end of the junction is discordant with germline, which a read error may explain. V and J are TRBV4-3 and TRBJ2-7, with D maybe TRBD2 (5 bases). The CDR3 has 14 amino acids. Germline CDR1 is LGHNA and CDR2 is YSLEER. The CDR3 DNA is TGCTCCAGCAGCCCCAGTCGGGGTTTATACGAGCAGTACTTC. It is translated as CSSSPSRGLYEQYF.

This clone has a count of ten or more. The chain has TRBV12-3 or TRBV12-4 and TRBJ2-1, with 9 nucleotides matching TRBD2. This CDR3 has 15 amino acids. With V trimmed by 3 bases and J by 1 base, 1 base remained unmatched. In DNA, the CDR3 is TGTGCCAGCAGTTTTAGCGGGAGTTCCTACAATGAGCAGTTCTTC. Protein product: CASSFSGSSYNEQFF.

Judged by abundance, this clone is medium-sized. This sequence joins TRBV6-4 and TRBJ2-3, with D maybe TRBD2 (6 bases). CDR3 length equals 15 residues. Per germline, CDR1 MRHNA and CDR2 SNTAGT. V was trimmed by 2 bases and J by 0 bases, leaving 9 bases between them. DNA for the CDR3: TGTGCCAGCAGTGACGGGGGGACTAGCACAGATACGCAGTATTTT. Residues: CASSDGGTSTDTQYF.

This clone was seen repeatedly, ten times or more. The CDR3 nucleotides read TGTGCCAGCAGCTCTCCCACCCAGACTAGCGGGAGCTCTGGGGCCAACGTCCTGACTTTC. It encodes CASSSPTQTSGSSGANVLTF. The chain combines TRBV13 with TRBJ2-6, with TRBD2 identical over 12 bases. Germline CDR1 reads PRHDT; CDR2 reads FYEKMQ (reference sequence). CDR3 length: 20 residues. Trimming at V came to 4 bases and at J to 0 bases, leaving 10 bases not matched to a gene.